This T cell receptor beta chain is from a study of blood T cell repertoires in COVID-19 (dated by TCRdb to the early 2020s). The study in broad terms: Samples from collaborators originated in the United States, Italy and Spain and spanned both the acute and convalescent phases of COVID-19. Subjects who had been exposed to COVID-19, were actively infected with it, or had recovered from it provided the deeply sampled blood TCRbeta repertoires that made up the dataset. The sample metadata nearly always contained a de-identified subject ID, COVID-19 status, age in years and sex. Where HLA class I and class II types were available, the types were taken from metadata supplied by the sample provider, not from assay-based typing. The prospective study material was composed of cDNA or gDNA derived from T cells, B-cell-depleted T cells, or PBMCs. Samples came from the ongoing ImmuneRACE study (first 160 participants) plus 1,254 subjects from 6 global collaborators. The repertoires were released in a freely available public database intended as a resource for research on the immune response to SARS-CoV-2.

CDR3 length: 14 amino acids, cysteine to phenylalanine. Solely the CDR3 DNA is kept, with 42 bases framed from the first base. Sequences WSHSY (CDR1) and SAAADI (CDR2) are obtained from the germline V gene. Trimming takes 5 bases from V and 1 base from J, and the germline ends sit 10 bases apart. Findings and caveats that apply to the study as a whole: The amount of clinical and demographic metadata varied by source and participant and was provided uncurated.

TCRbeta CDR3 regions were amplified from genomic DNA using the immunoSEQ Assay, a bias-controlled multiplex PCR. The study's own analysis went as follows. The number of nucleated cells in each sample was estimated by amplification of reference gene primers within the assay. To quantify the absolute abundance of each unique TCRbeta CDR3 rearrangement, sequence reads were collapsed and filtered. For each sample, productive Simpson clonality was calculated as the square root of Simpson's diversity index over productive rearrangements. The table was pulled from immuneACCESS by TCRdb, which kept in-frame rearrangements only. Such tables lose some clones; where checked, under half of the loss comes from unresolved V genes, and the rest has no known cause. V and J calls plus clone size are reproduced from that table; the DNA served to infer D and trimming. The sample table records 300,000 to 400,000 clones; roughly 86% of these occur just once. The top ten clonotypes cover around 7.9% of the sample.

One collaborating source in Seattle enrolled patients while the patients were actively infected and followed the patients over time throughout the course of disease. Each collaborating institution followed its own protocols to collect whole blood in K2EDTA tubes. Collaborator samples were shipped for TCRbeta analysis as frozen whole blood, isolated PBMCs, or DNA extracted from either sample type. In the case of this clone: Its antigen is unknown. Base qualities are not at hand, and no much larger clone is one base apart.

The sequenced sample consisted of peripheral blood. The chain joins TRBV10-2 to TRBJ2-3; a tentative D match to TRBD2 spans 5 bases. This TCR derives from a woman between 65 and 79 years old with COVID-19, enrolled during active disease. The bases are TGCGCCAGCAGTACGAGCGGTCGCACAGATACGCAGTATTTT. It translates to CASSTSGRTDTQYF.